Each of the 11 T cell receptor beta chains below was sequenced from the same sample in a study of blood T cell repertoires in COVID-19. The assay was immunoSEQ multiplex PCR, and TCRdb's table has in-frame clones only and misses some. The sample carries 120,000 to 150,000 clones, approximately 80% recorded once. Material for sequencing was peripheral blood. Every receptor here comes from a human donor with acute or convalescent COVID-19. The donor label of this sample is uncertain.

The rearrangement joins TRBV19 to TRBJ2-1, with TRBD2 identical over 8 bases. There are 16 residues in the CDR3. Germline-derived CDR1 and CDR2 are LNHDA and SQIVND (reference sequence). V shed 4 bases, J shed 4 bases, and the junction held 9 bases outside the gene matches. The CDR3 spells CASSTQAGAGYNEQFF. The CDR3 DNA follows: TGTGCCAGTAGTACCCAAGCGGGGGCGGGATACAATGAGCAGTTCTTC.

The V gene is TRBV10-3, the J gene TRBJ2-2, with 10 bases matching TRBD1. This CDR3 spans 15 amino acids. V shed 6 bases, J shed 0 bases, and the junction held 1 base outside the gene matches. Germline V gene lookup returns CDR1 ENHRY and CDR2 SYGVKD. CDR3 residues: CAIRGQGANTGELFF. The CDR3 nucleotides are TGTGCCATCAGAGGACAGGGGGCGAACACCGGGGAGCTGTTTTTT.

This clone was counted between two and nine times. J is TRBJ2-1 and V is TRBV19; unclear D gene. V shed 3 bases and J shed 7 bases, with 4 bases lying between them. Germline V gene data show CDR1 as LNHDA and CDR2 as SQIVND (reference sequence). There are 11 residues in the CDR3. The CDR3 DNA reads TGTGCCAGTAGTATTCAAAATGAGCAGTTCTTC. Translation: CASSIQNEQFF.

The V and J genes are TRBV15 and TRBJ2-7, with 7 nucleotides matching TRBD2. Trimming took 0 bases from V and 4 from J; bases not matched to a gene: 0. The CDR3 covers 13 residues. Germline V lookup: CDR1 LNHNV, CDR2 YYDKDF (reference sequence). The CDR3 is CATSREGGYEQYV. The CDR3, as DNA: TGTGCCACCAGCAGAGAGGGGGGGTACGAGCAGTACGTC.

V is TRBV12-3 or TRBV12-4 and J is TRBJ1-2; D remains unclear. V was cut by 3 bases and J by 2 bases, with 7 bases left in between. The CDR3 length is 13 residues. The CDR3 reads CASSLGENYGYTF. In DNA form, the CDR3 reads TGTGCCAGCAGTTTGGGAGAAAACTATGGCTACACCTTC.

The rearrangement joins TRBV3-1 (or the pseudogene TRBV3-2) to TRBJ1-4; D is uncertain. Looked up from germline, CDR1 is LGHDT and CDR2 is YNNKEL (reference sequence). Trimming took off 3 bases at V and 0 bases at J, with 8 bases between the two ends. This CDR3 comprises 15 residues. CDR3 coding DNA: TGTGCCAGCAGCCATCTCAGGTCAACTAATGAAAAACTGTTTTTT. Amino acids: CASSHLRSTNEKLFF.

The chain uses TRBV27 and TRBJ1-5; D might be TRBD1 (5 bases). Germline loops: CDR1 MNHEY, CDR2 SMNVEV (reference sequence). This CDR3 is 16 amino acids long. The germline V and J ends were trimmed by 6 bases and 2 bases, with 17 bases remaining between them. In nucleotides, the CDR3 is TGTGCCAGCAGCGGACAAGCCCGGTGGGGCAATCAGCCCCAGCATTTT. It encodes CASSGQARWGNQPQHF.

The chain is built from TRBV9 and TRBJ1-2, with 8 bases identical to TRBD1. Germline V gene lookup returns CDR1 SGDLS and CDR2 YYNGEE. This CDR3 contains 16 residues. The junction had 10 bases not matched to a gene; V was cut back by 2 bases and J by 4 bases. The CDR3 coding sequence is TGTGCCAGCAGCGTGGGCCTACAGGGGGACGTCTATGGCTACACCTTC. As protein: CASSVGLQGDVYGYTF.

The chain employs TRBV6-1 and TRBJ1-2, with D unresolved. The CDR3 consists of 14 residues. Germline lookup yields CDR1 MNHNS and CDR2 SASEGT. Trimming shortened V by 1 base and J by 8 bases, and 14 bases separated the two germline ends. CDR3 loop: CASSEDNVFFGYTF. For the CDR3, the DNA is TGTGCCAGCAGTGAAGACAACGTCTTTTTCGGCTACACCTTC.

The chain uses TRBV30 and TRBJ1-5; 11 positions agree with TRBD1. The germline V gene has CDR1 GTSNPN and CDR2 SVGIG (reference sequence). The CDR3 runs to 15 residues. Unmatched junction bases numbered 4, after V lost 2 bases and J lost 4 bases. The CDR3 DNA follows: TGTGCCTGGAGTCGGACAGGGGGCTCTAATCAGCCCCAGCATTTT. Its translation: CAWSRTGGSNQPQHF.

The chain employs TRBV2 and TRBJ1-1; D is uncertain. The CDR3 sequence is 14 residues long. Trimming stripped 5 bases from V and 1 base from J, with 11 bases between. Germline CDR1 and CDR2: SNHLY and FYNNEI. CDR3: CASSLRDRNTEAFF. The CDR3 DNA follows: TGTGCCAGCAGTCTAAGAGATAGGAACACTGAAGCTTTCTTT.